This T cell receptor (beta chain) was sequenced during a study of blood T cell repertoires in COVID-19. Turning to the study itself: Nucleic acid was either cDNA or gDNA, and it came from T cells, B-cell-depleted T cells, or PBMCs.

Produced via immunoSEQ multiplex PCR; TCRdb's table is partial and in-frame only. The table includes 350,000 to 550,000 clones, around nine tenths detected once. CDR3 length equals 16 residues. Germline values: CDR1 MNHEY, CDR2 SMNVEV (reference sequence). Germline trimming cut 4 bases from V and 4 bases from J; bases unmatched to any gene: 7. The age range of participants was about 18 to 89 years, with residence in fewer than 25 US areas. Clinical history as reported by participants underpinned cohort assignment. The chain links TRBV27 to TRBJ1-2; 12 bases agree with TRBD1. The sequence came from a woman younger than 30 with acute COVID-19. The sample consisted of PBMCs or T cells enriched from blood (not recorded which). The CDR3 reads CASSSGTGGAGYGYTF. The CDR3 DNA is TGTGCCAGCAGTTCCGGGACAGGGGGCGCCGGCTATGGCTACACCTTC.